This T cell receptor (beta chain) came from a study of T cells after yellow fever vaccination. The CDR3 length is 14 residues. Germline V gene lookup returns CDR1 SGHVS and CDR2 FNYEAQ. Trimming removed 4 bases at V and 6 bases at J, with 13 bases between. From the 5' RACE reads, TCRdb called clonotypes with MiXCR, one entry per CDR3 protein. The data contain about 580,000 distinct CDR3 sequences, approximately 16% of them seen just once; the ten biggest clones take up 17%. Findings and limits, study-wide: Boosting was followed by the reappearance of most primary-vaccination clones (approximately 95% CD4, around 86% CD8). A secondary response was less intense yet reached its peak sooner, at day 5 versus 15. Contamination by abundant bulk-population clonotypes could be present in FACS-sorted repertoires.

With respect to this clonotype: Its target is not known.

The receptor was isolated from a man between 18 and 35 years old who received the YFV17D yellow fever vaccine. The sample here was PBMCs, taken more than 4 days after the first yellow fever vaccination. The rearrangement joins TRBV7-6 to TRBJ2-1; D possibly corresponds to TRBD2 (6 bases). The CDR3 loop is CASSSGDLRNEQFF. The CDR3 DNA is TGTGCCAGCAGCTCGGGGGACCTACGCAATGAGCAGTTCTTC.